This T cell receptor beta chain originates from a study of T cell responses to AZD1222 COVID-19 vaccine. Comments on this clone: Its antigen is not identified.

TCRdb's copy holds only in-frame clones and misses some; the assay was immunoSEQ multiplex PCR. The profile covers 70,000 to 95,000 clones, with more than 85% appearing a single time and about 30% taken by the ten largest. Regarding the study as a whole: Regions 160-218 and 743-854 dominated among vaccine-associated CD4 TCRs spanning spike.

CDR1 and CDR2 from the germline V gene are ENHRY and SYGVKD. The germline V and J ends were trimmed by 8 bases and 1 base, with 11 bases remaining between them. CDR3 length equals 13 residues. The TCR sequence derives from an adult who received the AZD1222 COVID-19 vaccine. The specimen comprised peripheral blood, sampled 28 days after the second AZD1222 dose. The chain couples TRBV10-3 to TRBJ2-5, with D hard to call. The CDR3 region is CAIGGASQETQYF. The CDR3 nucleotides are TGTGCCATCGGCGGCGCGTCCCAAGAGACCCAGTACTTC.